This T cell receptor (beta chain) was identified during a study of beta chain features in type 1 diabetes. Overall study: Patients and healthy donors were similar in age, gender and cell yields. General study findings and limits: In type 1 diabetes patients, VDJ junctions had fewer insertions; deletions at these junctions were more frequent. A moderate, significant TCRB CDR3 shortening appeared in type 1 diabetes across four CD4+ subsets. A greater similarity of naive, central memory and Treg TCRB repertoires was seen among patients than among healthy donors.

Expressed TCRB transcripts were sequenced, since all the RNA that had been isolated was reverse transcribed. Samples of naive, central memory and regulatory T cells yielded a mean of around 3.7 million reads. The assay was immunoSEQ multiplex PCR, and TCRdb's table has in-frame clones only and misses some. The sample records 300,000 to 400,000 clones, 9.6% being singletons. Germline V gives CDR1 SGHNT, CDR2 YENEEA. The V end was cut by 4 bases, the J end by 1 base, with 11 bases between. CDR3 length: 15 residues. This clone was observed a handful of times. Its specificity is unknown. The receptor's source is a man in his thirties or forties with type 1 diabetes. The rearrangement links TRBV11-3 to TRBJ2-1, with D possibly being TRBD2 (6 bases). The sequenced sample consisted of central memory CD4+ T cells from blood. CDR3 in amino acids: CASSSLARSYNEQFF. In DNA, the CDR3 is TGTGCCAGCAGCTCCCTAGCGAGATCCTACAATGAGCAGTTCTTC.